The clone carrying this T cell receptor beta chain was detected ten times or more. Antigen specificity is unknown. The sample originates from a study of identical twins. General study points: Twin-shared out-of-frame alpha sequences were enriched for low generation probability. It was out-of-frame TCR alpha sharing in monozygotic twins that models underestimated. Cord blood beta clonotypes present at high abundance carried fewer insertions; no such pattern appeared in memory repertoires.

The CDR3 has 16 residues. Germline lookup yields CDR1 DFQATT and CDR2 SNEGSKA (reference sequence). Trimming took 2 bases from V and 1 from J, leaving 15 bases between them. Each CDR3 protein gets one entry after TCRdb re-called the 5' RACE reads with MiXCR. The sample holds approximately 700,000 distinct CDR3 sequences; 5.5% to 6.5% are singletons and the top ten take roughly 2%. The clonotype comes from a man in his late teens or twenties in good health. Sequenced material: naive T cells sorted from blood. V and J are TRBV20-1 and TRBJ2-1, with D tentatively TRBD2 (6 bases). CDR3 DNA sequence: TGCAGTGCTAGACCATCAGCGGGTGGGTCCTACAATGAGCAGTTCTTC. It codes for CSARPSAGGSYNEQFF.